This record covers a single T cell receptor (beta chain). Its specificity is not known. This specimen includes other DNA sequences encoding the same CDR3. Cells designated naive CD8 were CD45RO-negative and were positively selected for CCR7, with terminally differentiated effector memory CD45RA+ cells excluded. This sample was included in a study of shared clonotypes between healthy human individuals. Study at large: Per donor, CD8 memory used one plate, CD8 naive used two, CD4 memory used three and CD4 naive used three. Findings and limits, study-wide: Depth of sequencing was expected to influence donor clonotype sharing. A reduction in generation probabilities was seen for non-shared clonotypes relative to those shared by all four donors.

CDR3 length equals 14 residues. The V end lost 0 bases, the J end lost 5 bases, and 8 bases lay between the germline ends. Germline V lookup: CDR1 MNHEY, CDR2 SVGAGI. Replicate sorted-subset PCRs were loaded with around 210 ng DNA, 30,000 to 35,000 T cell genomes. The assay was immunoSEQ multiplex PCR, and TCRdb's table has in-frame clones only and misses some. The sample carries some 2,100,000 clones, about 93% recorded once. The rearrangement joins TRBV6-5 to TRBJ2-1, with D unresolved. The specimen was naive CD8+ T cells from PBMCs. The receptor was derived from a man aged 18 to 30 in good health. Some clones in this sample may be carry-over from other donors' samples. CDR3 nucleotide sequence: TGTGCCAGCAGTTACTCGGGCCCCCACAATGAGCAGTTCTTC. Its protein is CASSYSGPHNEQFF.